This note documents a single TCR beta chain sequence. The sample belongs to a study of CD8+ T cells in alopecia areata. The overall study: Scoring treated patients' severity relied on the percentage of scalp area affected.

In germline, CDR1 is MDHEN, CDR2 SYDVKM. Losses at the gene ends were 6 bases for V and 10 bases for J; bases not matched to a gene: 4. The CDR3 spans 13 residues. Treatment reported: oral pan-JAK inhibitor, 5-10 mg twice daily. Sorted populations comprised CD4+ and CD8+ T cells obtained from PBMCs. cDNA serving as the sequencing template came from extracted, reverse transcribed RNA. The assay was immunoSEQ multiplex PCR, and TCRdb's table has in-frame clones only and misses some. Seen here are roughly 210,000 clones, over 40% observed once, and the top ten hold over 2.5%. This receptor was taken from a human donor with alopecia areata. The V and J genes are TRBV28 and TRBJ2-1; TRBD1 matches at 12 bases. The specimen was CD4+ T cells sorted from blood, collected at approximately week 36, from a patient treated with tofacitinib. As DNA, the CDR3 is TGTGCCAGCAGGGGACAGGGGGCTCGAGAGCAGTTCTTC. Encoded protein: CASRGQGAREQFF.